The 13 T cell receptor beta chains given below trace back to one sample, sequenced in a study of neurological immune-mediated disorders. TCRdb reprocessed the 5' RACE reads via MiXCR and lists one record per CDR3 protein. Here the sample spans some 29,000 distinct CDR3 sequences, over 10% being singletons. Sequenced: PBMCs. All receptors come from a woman aged 55-70 years in good health.

This clonotype was observed at least ten times. V gene TRBV9 combines with J gene TRBJ1-1, with D tentatively TRBD1 (6 bases). This CDR3 is 15 amino acids long. Between the trimmed V and J ends, which lost 3 bases and 5 bases, there was a span of 17 bases. Germline CDR1 SGDLS, CDR2 YYNGEE. The CDR3 DNA follows: TGTGCCAGCAGCGAGCCCGGGGGGCGCGAAACTGAAGCTTTCTTT. The encoded protein is CASSEPGGRETEAFF.

This clonotype was counted many times. The CDR3 spells CASSSRQGGIYEQYF. CDR3 bases: TGTGCCAGCAGTTCCCGACAGGGGGGGATCTACGAGCAGTACTTC. The chain carries TRBV28 and TRBJ2-7, with 9 positions matching TRBD1. Losses at the gene ends were 4 bases for V and 3 bases for J; bases not matched to a gene: 7. This CDR3 is 15 amino acids long. Per germline, CDR1 MDHEN and CDR2 SYDVKM.

This clonotype was counted ten times or more. The chain recombines TRBV5-1 with TRBJ2-1, with 13 nucleotides matching TRBD2. With 0 bases clipped from V and 9 bases from J, the junction kept 12 bases outside the gene matches. The CDR3 consists of 18 residues. Germline V gene sequence: CDR1 SGHRS, CDR2 YFSETQ. The CDR3 region has the DNA TGCGCCAGCAGCTTGGGAGGTACCGGACTAGCGGGGGTTCCTGAGCAGTTCTTC. It yields the protein CASSLGGTGLAGVPEQFF.

This clonotype has at least ten counts. The gene calls are TRBV6-4 and TRBJ2-2; 7 bases match TRBD2. The CDR3 has 14 residues. V shed 6 bases, J shed 4 bases, and the junction held 5 bases outside the gene matches. Germline V gives CDR1 MRHNA, CDR2 SNTAGT. Here the CDR3 reads CASSQGLLTGELFF. The CDR3 DNA is TGTGCCAGCAGCCAGGGACTACTCACCGGGGAGCTGTTTTTT.

This clonotype was picked up many times. V gene TRBV27 combines with J gene TRBJ2-3, with D possibly being TRBD2 (7 bases). The germline CDR1 and CDR2 sequences are MNHEY and SMNVEV (reference sequence). The V gene lost 7 bases and the J gene lost 2 bases, with 22 bases spanning the gap. The CDR3 consists of 17 residues. The CDR3 sequence is CASKGAFRGGATDTQYF. In DNA, the CDR3 is TGTGCCAGCAAAGGGGCTTTTAGGGGGGGGGCCACAGATACGCAGTATTTT.

This clonotype was counted ten times or more. V and J are TRBV20-1 and TRBJ1-4; no reliable D call. With 1 base removed from V and 8 bases from J, the gap between germline ends came to 11 bases. Germline CDR1 reads DFQATT; CDR2 reads SNEGSKA (reference sequence). This CDR3 has 13 amino acids. CDR3 region: CSARVPFREKLFF. For the CDR3, the DNA is TGCAGTGCTAGAGTCCCCTTTCGGGAAAAACTGTTTTTT.

This clonotype was detected many times. The chain joins TRBV5-1 to TRBJ2-5; D might be TRBD2 (5 bases). This CDR3 comprises 15 residues. V was clipped by 1 base and J by 4 bases, with 14 bases between them. Germline assignment: CDR1 SGHRS and CDR2 YFSETQ. CDR3 sequence: CASSLWAGLGETQYF. The CDR3 nucleotides are TGCGCCAGCAGCTTGTGGGCGGGTCTGGGAGAGACCCAGTACTTC.

This clonotype has a count of ten or more. The germline gene is not matched at one end of the junction; a read error may be the cause. V is TRBV5-1 and J is TRBJ1-1; no clear D. The CDR3 sequence is 13 residues long. Germline V gives CDR1 SGHRS, CDR2 YFSETQ. CDR3 region: CASSRPGETAAFF. CDR3 in DNA: TGCGCCAGCAGCCGGCCGGGAGAAACTGCAGCTTTCTTT.

This clonotype has at least ten counts. CDR3 loop: CASSLTRGPSYEQYF. CDR3 bases: TGTGCCAGCAGCTTAACGAGGGGGCCCTCCTACGAGCAGTACTTC. The chain is built from TRBV7-3 and TRBJ2-7; 7 bases align to TRBD1. Germline V gives CDR1 SGHTA, CDR2 FQGTGA. V shed 0 bases, J shed 0 bases, and the junction held 2 bases outside the gene matches. There are 15 residues in the CDR3.

This clonotype has a count of ten or more. This chain connects TRBV7-2 to TRBJ1-1; D might be TRBD1 (5 bases). Germline V gene lookup returns CDR1 SGHTA and CDR2 FQGNSA. V gave up 5 bases and J gave up 11 bases, with 18 bases separating them. CDR3 length equals 13 residues. The CDR3 DNA follows: TGTGCCAGCAGCCCGACGCTGCAGGGCGTGGCTTTCTTT. Translation gives CASSPTLQGVAFF.

This clonotype has at least ten counts. The chain couples TRBV4-1 to TRBJ2-7, with D possibly being TRBD1 (5 bases). Trimming cost V 3 bases and J 7 bases, with 13 bases left between them. Per germline, CDR1 MGHRA and CDR2 YSYEKL. The CDR3 is 13 amino acids. CDR3 coding DNA: TGCGCCAGCAGCCATCGAACAGGCCCGGAGCAGTACTTC. Protein product: CASSHRTGPEQYF.

Regarding this clonotype: This could be a read error, since a much larger clone is one nucleotide away. The V gene is TRBV12-3 or TRBV12-4, the J gene TRBJ2-5; D is perhaps TRBD2 (5 bases). This CDR3 region has 14 residues. Trimming took off 5 bases at V and 2 bases at J, with 12 bases between the two ends. The CDR3 loop is CASSRPRAQETQYF. CDR3 nucleotide sequence: TGTGCCAGCAGTCGCCCGAGGGCACAAGAGACCCAGTACTTC.

The gene calls are TRBV3-1 and TRBJ2-7, with D possibly TRBD2 on 6 matching bases. The CDR3 length is 13 residues. The V end was cut by 6 bases, the J end by 7 bases, with 16 bases between. In germline, CDR1 is LGHDT, CDR2 YNNKEL (reference sequence). As DNA, the CDR3 is TGTGCCAGCAGGGGACTCCCCCGCGGGGAGCAGTACTTC. It is translated as CASRGLPRGEQYF.